This T cell receptor (beta chain) originates from a study of blood T cell repertoires in COVID-19. The overall study: The study drew acute and convalescent COVID-19 samples from the United States, Italy and Spain. Sources were T cells, B-cell-depleted T cells, or PBMCs; the material itself was cDNA or gDNA.

In the authors' workflow: By means of reference gene primer amplification, nucleated cell counts were estimated. Libraries were prepared by immunoSEQ multiplex PCR; TCRdb keeps only in-frame clonotypes and omits some of them. Clonal size and the V and J genes are those of that table, whereas D and trimming came from the DNA. The table lists some 380,000 clones, roughly 80% of them singletons. This clonotype was sampled from a human donor with acute or convalescent COVID-19. The donor label of this sample is uncertain. The sequenced sample consisted of peripheral blood.

The DNA of the CDR3 is TGTGCCAGCAGTGAGAGACGGGGGAACACTGAAGCTTTCTTT. Its translation: CASSERRGNTEAFF. The chain carries TRBV6-4 and TRBJ1-1, with no clear D. This CDR3 region has 14 residues. Germline CDR1 is MRHNA and CDR2 is SNTAGT. With 3 bases removed from V and 1 base from J, the gap between germline ends came to 9 bases.